This passage covers 17 T cell receptor beta chains from one sample sequenced in a study of blood T cell repertoires in COVID-19. Measured with immunoSEQ multiplex PCR; TCRdb has only the in-frame clones, and not every one. Among tens of thousands of clones, roughly four fifths were seen once, and the ten largest hold more than 1%. Sample: peripheral blood. The receptors were gathered from a woman older than 75 with acute or convalescent COVID-19.

CDR3 amino acids: CASSLKLAGVLSTDTQYF. CDR3 nucleotides: TGTGCCAGCAGCTTAAAACTAGCGGGGGTCCTTAGCACAGATACGCAGTATTTT. The J gene is TRBJ2-3, the V gene TRBV7-2; 11 positions match TRBD2. Germline V gene sequence: CDR1 SGHTA, CDR2 FQGNSA. V lost 2 bases, J lost 0 bases, and 7 bases stayed unmatched. The CDR3 runs 18 residues. Looking up the rest from reference TRBV7-2 and TRBJ2-3 gives the full variable domain: GAGVSQSPSNKVTEKGKDVELRCDPISGHTALYWYRQSLGQGLEFLIYFQGNSAPDKSGLPSDRFSAERTGGSVSTLTIQRTQQEDSAVYLCASSLKLAGVLSTDTQYFGPGTRLTVL.

The V call is TRBV11-3, the J call TRBJ2-3; 8 positions agree with TRBD1. Germline V CDR1 and CDR2: SGHNT, YENEEA. The CDR3 runs to 15 residues. V was clipped by 5 bases and J by 1 base; unmatched bases: 5. The CDR3 region has the DNA TGTGCCAGCAGCGCGCAGGGGGCTGGCACAGATACGCAGTATTTT. It codes for CASSAQGAGTDTQYF.

The rearrangement links TRBV9 to TRBJ2-7; the match to TRBD1 covers 7 bases. V shed 4 bases, J shed 3 bases, and the junction held 4 bases outside the gene matches. CDR1 and CDR2 from the germline V gene are SGDLS and YYNGEE. This CDR3 has 13 residues. CDR3 sequence: CASSPGQVYEQYF. The CDR3 DNA follows: TGTGCCAGCAGCCCCGGACAGGTCTACGAGCAGTACTTC.

The chain carries TRBV5-4 and TRBJ1-1; 7 bases match TRBD1. The ends lost 6 bases at V and 5 bases at J; junction bases unmatched: 7. There are 13 residues in the CDR3. The germline V gene has CDR1 SGHNT and CDR2 YYREEE (reference sequence). Here the CDR3 reads CASNIDRATEAFF. CDR3 DNA: TGTGCCAGCAATATCGACAGGGCGACTGAAGCTTTCTTT.

The chain combines TRBV9 with TRBJ2-1, with TRBD2 matching 8 bases. The CDR3 spans 15 residues. The V gene's germline CDR1 is SGDLS and CDR2 YYNGEE. With 2 bases clipped from V and 6 bases from J, the junction kept 7 bases outside the gene matches. CDR3 amino acids: CASSVSPGTSNEQFF. CDR3 nucleotide sequence: TGTGCCAGCAGCGTCTCCCCAGGGACTAGCAATGAGCAGTTCTTC.

This clone was seen once. This chain uses TRBV5-8 with TRBJ2-7, with TRBD2 matching 13 bases. Germline CDR1 and CDR2: SGHTS and YDEGEE. Unmatched junction bases numbered 4, after V lost 0 bases and J lost 4 bases. The CDR3 consists of 16 residues. The DNA of the CDR3 is TGTGCCAGCAGCTTGGGGCGACTAGCGGGAGGTTACGAGCAGTACTTC. Its translation: CASSLGRLAGGYEQYF.

The chain recombines TRBV6-5 with TRBJ1-6; no firm D call. The CDR3 contains 15 residues. Trimming pared 5 bases from V and 10 bases from J, leaving 18 bases between. Germline CDR1 is MNHEY and CDR2 is SVGAGI. This CDR3 reads CASSRGEGRSSPLHF. Here the CDR3 DNA reads TGTGCCAGCAGTCGTGGAGAAGGAAGGAGCTCACCCCTCCACTTT.

This chain joins TRBV7-2 and TRBJ2-1; TRBD2 aligns across 8 bases. This CDR3 has 15 residues. Germline lookup yields CDR1 SGHTA and CDR2 FQGNSA. V was pared by 5 bases and J by 0 bases, with 3 bases of the junction left unmatched. Here the CDR3 DNA reads TGTGCCAGCAGCCAGGGACTAGGCTCCTACAATGAGCAGTTCTTC. Protein: CASSQGLGSYNEQFF.

J is TRBJ2-3 and V is TRBV10-2; D unresolved. The CDR3 totals 12 residues. V shed 5 bases and J shed 0 bases, with 3 bases lying between them. Germline values: CDR1 WSHSY, CDR2 SAAADI. CDR3 sequence reads: CASSPSTDTQYF. The CDR3 DNA sequence: TGCGCCAGCAGTCCGAGCACAGATACGCAGTATTTT.

CDR3 nucleotides: TGTGCCAGCACCCCCTTTGACAGGGCGGGCTACACCTTC. This gives the protein CASTPFDRAGYTF. The chain has TRBV9 and TRBJ1-2, with TRBD1 identical over 7 bases. CDR3 length equals 13 residues. The J segment lost 8 bases and the V segment lost 6 bases, leaving 10 bases of the junction unmatched. Germline V lookup: CDR1 SGDLS, CDR2 YYNGEE.

V usage is TRBV28 and J usage is TRBJ1-2; D might be TRBD1 (5 bases). From germline, CDR1 is MDHEN and CDR2 SYDVKM. The CDR3 spans 12 residues. CDR3 DNA: TGTGCTTGGGGGGGGATTGGCTATGGCTACACCTTC. Translated: CAWGGIGYGYTF.

V usage is TRBV19 and J usage is TRBJ1-6; 8 positions agree with TRBD1. The CDR3 contains 14 residues. The germline V gene encodes CDR1 LNHDA and CDR2 SQIVND (reference sequence). J was trimmed by 8 bases and V by 6 bases; bases with no gene match: 6. CDR3 loop: CASSPTGADSPLHF. Written as DNA, the CDR3 is TGTGCCAGTAGCCCGACAGGGGCTGATTCACCCCTCCACTTT. The entire variable domain, with the rest obtained from reference TRBV19 and TRBJ1-6, is as follows: DGGITQSPKYLFRKEGQNVTLSCEQNLNHDAMYWYRQDPGQGLRLIYYSQIVNDFQKGDIAEGYSVSREKKESFPLTVTSAQKNPTAFYLCASSPTGADSPLHFGNGTRLTVT.

Only a few counts were recorded for this clone. This chain uses TRBV3-1 (or the pseudogene TRBV3-2) with TRBJ2-2, with 8 bases fitting TRBD2. The germline V gene encodes CDR1 LGHDT and CDR2 YNNKEL (reference sequence). The V gene end was trimmed by 4 bases and the J gene end by 2 bases; junction bases not matched to a gene: 9. This CDR3 has 17 residues. The CDR3 DNA is TGTGCCAGCAGCCCGTTGGGGGCGGGAGGTAACACCGGGGAGCTGTTTTTT. It is translated as CASSPLGAGGNTGELFF.

The CDR3 bases are TGTGCCAGCCGTAAGAGCGGGGATCGGAACTATGGCTACACCTTC. The encoded protein is CASRKSGDRNYGYTF. The chain uses TRBV18 and TRBJ1-2; D remains unclear. The germline V gene has CDR1 KGHSH and CDR2 LQKENI. V gave up 8 bases and J gave up 2 bases, with 18 bases separating them. CDR3 length equals 15 residues.

The chain is built from TRBV5-1 and TRBJ1-3; D gene uncertain. This CDR3 is 14 amino acids long. The V gene lost 0 bases and the J gene lost 1 base, with 5 bases spanning the gap. CDR1 is SGHRS and CDR2 is YFSETQ in the germline V gene. The DNA for the CDR3 is TGCGCCAGCAGCTTGGGCGATTCTGGAAACACCATATATTTT. This encodes CASSLGDSGNTIYF.

This chain joins TRBV3-1 (or the pseudogene TRBV3-2) and TRBJ1-6, with D tentatively TRBD1 (6 bases). This CDR3 region has 14 residues. CDR1 LGHDT and CDR2 YNNKEL come from the germline V gene (reference sequence). With 2 bases removed from V and 8 bases from J, the gap between germline ends came to 10 bases. The CDR3 reads CASSQQGWDSPLHF. The CDR3 bases are TGTGCCAGCAGCCAACAGGGGTGGGATTCACCCCTCCACTTT.

The chain joins TRBV23-1 to TRBJ1-1, with D tentatively TRBD1 (5 bases). TRBV23-1 is an ORF, with its function uncertain. V gave up 3 bases and J gave up 5 bases, with 13 bases separating them. The CDR3 contains 14 residues. The CDR3 bases are TGCGCCAGCAGTCACCCGGTTGGGGGGACTGAAGCTTTCTTT. It translates to CASSHPVGGTEAFF.